These 20 T cell receptor beta chains came from one sample sequenced in a study of T-cell reconstitution after alpha-beta-depleted transplantation in children. The library targeted TCRbeta and was prepared with unique molecular identifiers. Via MiXCR, TCRdb re-called the PCR reads, giving one row per CDR3 protein. The sample records about 610,000 distinct CDR3 sequences, more than 9% being singletons. Sequenced here: PBMCs from the stem cell graft donor, sampled from the stem cell graft. These TCRs come from a human donor who donated a stem cell graft to a child with acute myeloid leukemia.

Here the CDR3 DNA reads TGCAGTGCTATAGCCGGGGGTAGCGACACTGAAGCTTTCTTT. This codes for CSAIAGGSDTEAFF. This chain connects TRBV20-1 to TRBJ1-1; a possible D gene is TRBD1 (5 bases). V lost 4 bases and J lost 3, with 15 bases in between. Germline values: CDR1 DFQATT, CDR2 SNEGSKA (reference sequence). The CDR3 spans 14 residues.

This clonotype was found a few times. The chain carries TRBV6-4 and TRBJ1-2, with 7 bases aligning to TRBD1. Germline V gives CDR1 MRHNA, CDR2 SNTAGT. J lost 2 bases, V lost 0 bases, and 3 bases had no gene match. The CDR3 is 15 amino acids. Written as DNA, the CDR3 is TGTGCCAGCAGTGACTCGGCAGGGGGGAACTATGGCTACACCTTC. This gives the protein CASSDSAGGNYGYTF.

This clonotype has ten or more counts. V usage is TRBV24-1 and J usage is TRBJ2-3, with D uncertain. The CDR3 consists of 13 residues. The V end lost 4 bases, the J end lost 6 bases, and 10 bases lay between the germline ends. CDR1 and CDR2 (germline): KGHDR, SFDVKD. CDR3 nucleotides: TGTGCCACCAGTGACCGACCTGGGGATACGCAGTATTTT. Its protein is CATSDRPGDTQYF.

This clonotype has more than one count but fewer than ten. The rearrangement joins TRBV10-3 to TRBJ2-3; 7 bases agree with TRBD2. From germline, CDR1 is ENHRY and CDR2 SYGVKD. The V segment lost 9 bases and the J segment 2 bases; nucleotides outside the gene matches: 8. The CDR3 sequence is 14 residues long. The CDR3 bases are TGTGCCATAGATAGCGGGCTGAACACAGATACGCAGTATTTT. Residues: CAIDSGLNTDTQYF.

The CDR3 DNA sequence: TGTGCCAGCAGCCGGTTCTCCACAGATACGCAGTATTTT. Translated: CASSRFSTDTQYF. The V gene is TRBV7-2, the J gene TRBJ2-3; unclear D gene. The germline gives CDR1 SGHTA, CDR2 FQGNSA. There are 13 residues in the CDR3. V lost 5 bases and J lost 2, with 8 bases in between.

The chain uses TRBV7-3 and TRBJ2-3; D remains ambiguous. Germline lookup yields CDR1 SGHTA and CDR2 FQGTGA. CDR3 length: 14 residues. Trimming took off 2 bases at V and 4 bases at J, with 10 bases between the two ends. In DNA form, the CDR3 reads TGTGCCAGCAGCTTATCAGCCCCCCCAGATACGCAGTATTTT. The encoded protein is CASSLSAPPDTQYF.

This sequence joins TRBV10-3 and TRBJ2-3; no firm D call. The V and J ends lost 6 bases and 0 bases respectively, with 10 bases between them. The CDR3 totals 14 residues. Germline CDR1 is ENHRY and CDR2 is SYGVKD. CDR3 in amino acids: CAIRRQLSTDTQYF. CDR3 DNA sequence: TGTGCCATCAGGAGGCAGTTAAGCACAGATACGCAGTATTTT.

This clonotype came up a few times. The rearrangement joins TRBV27 to TRBJ1-2, with D perhaps matching TRBD1 (5 bases). V lost 4 bases and J 5 bases, leaving 17 bases between the germline ends. This CDR3 is built from 15 residues. Germline lookup yields CDR1 MNHEY and CDR2 SMNVEV (reference sequence). CDR3 region: CASSWSGSMVYGYTF. The CDR3 region has the DNA TGTGCCAGCAGTTGGTCAGGGAGTATGGTGTATGGCTACACCTTC.

The V and J genes are TRBV20-1 and TRBJ2-7, with D perhaps matching TRBD1 or TRBD2 (5 bases each). This CDR3 comprises 15 residues. V lost 7 bases and J 0 bases, leaving 19 bases between the germline ends. Germline CDR1 is DFQATT and CDR2 is SNEGSKA (reference sequence). The CDR3 coding sequence is TGCAGTGTGAGGGACCAGTGGGACGTCTCCTACGAGCAGTACTTC. Translating it yields CSVRDQWDVSYEQYF.

This clonotype was found a few times. The V call is TRBV5-1, the J call TRBJ2-1; TRBD1 matches 12 bases. The CDR3 is 20 amino acids. Germline V CDR1 and CDR2: SGHRS, YFSETQ. Losses at the gene ends were 4 bases for V and 0 bases for J; bases not matched to a gene: 14. The CDR3 DNA reads as TGCGCCAGCAGCGGCCCGGGACAGGGGGCGGAGCGGGTCTCCTACAATGAGCAGTTCTTC. Translated, it gives CASSGPGQGAERVSYNEQFF.

The genes are TRBV3-1 and TRBJ1-3; no definite D call. With 0 bases removed from V and 0 bases from J, the gap between germline ends came to 12 bases. The CDR3 runs 17 residues. Per the germline V gene, CDR1 is LGHDT and CDR2 is YNNKEL (reference sequence). The CDR3 sequence is CASSQDRGPSSGNTIYF. The CDR3 DNA reads TGTGCCAGCAGCCAAGATCGAGGACCTAGCTCTGGAAACACCATATATTTT.

This clonotype was seen a single time. V is TRBV30 and J is TRBJ2-7; TRBD2 agrees at 10 bases. This CDR3 contains 13 residues. After removal of 2 bases from V and 4 bases from J, the junction contained 2 bases not matched to a gene. Germline CDR1 and CDR2: GTSNPN and SVGIG (reference sequence). CDR3 loop: CAWSLLAGYEQYF. The DNA of the CDR3 is TGTGCCTGGAGTCTACTAGCGGGGTACGAGCAGTACTTC.

The V and J genes are TRBV2 and TRBJ2-1; 10 nucleotides agree with TRBD1. Trimming took 8 bases from V and 8 from J; bases not matched to a gene: 6. The CDR3 runs 13 residues. CDR1 and CDR2 from the germline V gene are SNHLY and FYNNEI. The CDR3 is CASLDRGSDEQFF. The DNA for the CDR3 is TGTGCCAGCCTGGACAGGGGGAGCGATGAGCAGTTCTTC.

J is TRBJ2-3 and V is TRBV4-3; the D is unclear. Germline assignment: CDR1 LGHNA and CDR2 YSLEER. The CDR3 is 13 amino acids. Trimming took off 4 bases at V and 5 bases at J, with 10 bases between the two ends. In nucleotides, the CDR3 is TGCGCCAGCAGCCGCTTCGGCGGAGATACGCAGTATTTT. As protein: CASSRFGGDTQYF.

This clonotype was recorded many times. The chain is built from TRBV6-4 and TRBJ1-2; D is uncertain. CDR1 is MRHNA, CDR2 SNTAGT, per germline. The CDR3 contains 12 residues. V lost 3 bases and J 8 bases, leaving 10 bases between the germline ends. The CDR3 reads CASSENGLGYTF. For the CDR3, the DNA is TGTGCCAGCAGTGAGAACGGGCTGGGCTACACCTTC.

The table lists this clonotype with a few counts. V and J are TRBV25-1 and TRBJ1-1; TRBD1 is a possible D gene (5 bases). CDR3 length equals 15 residues. V was trimmed by 3 bases and J by 1 base, leaving 12 bases between them. Germline values: CDR1 MGHDK, CDR2 SYGVNS. The CDR3 loop is CASSDREGWNTEAFF. The CDR3 region has the DNA TGTGCCAGCAGTGACAGGGAGGGGTGGAACACTGAAGCTTTCTTT.

The chain links TRBV7-2 to TRBJ1-5; D unclear. This CDR3 region has 14 residues. V gave up 5 bases and J gave up 3 bases, with 11 bases separating them. Germline lookup yields CDR1 SGHTA and CDR2 FQGNSA. CDR3 bases: TGTGCCAGCAGCCAAGTAGGGTACAATCAGCCCCAGCATTTT. Translation gives CASSQVGYNQPQHF.

This clonotype was recorded many times. The chain has TRBV5-1 and TRBJ2-1, with D perhaps assigned TRBD1 or TRBD2 (6 bases each). The CDR3 runs 15 residues. Trimming removed 2 bases at V and 4 bases at J, with 13 bases between. Per the germline V gene, CDR1 is SGHRS and CDR2 is YFSETQ. For the CDR3, the DNA is TGCGCCAGCAGCTTAACAGGGACTCTTTACAATGAGCAGTTCTTC. Encoded protein: CASSLTGTLYNEQFF.

This clonotype has more than one count but fewer than ten. V usage is TRBV7-8 and J usage is TRBJ1-5; no reliable D call. The length of the CDR3 is 16 residues. Germline assignment: CDR1 SGHVS and CDR2 FQNEAQ. V shed 5 bases and J shed 0 bases, with 14 bases lying between them. The CDR3 is CASSHRRSDSNQPQHF. In DNA, the CDR3 is TGTGCCAGCAGCCACCGCAGAAGCGATAGCAATCAGCCCCAGCATTTT.

This clonotype was observed a few times. The chain employs TRBV19 and TRBJ2-7, with D tentatively TRBD1 (5 bases). This CDR3 comprises 14 residues. Germline V gene sequence: CDR1 LNHDA, CDR2 SQIVND (reference sequence). V lost 5 bases and J 2 bases, leaving 13 bases between the germline ends. The CDR3 sequence: CASSAGQAAYEQYF. The CDR3 bases are TGTGCCAGTAGTGCCGGACAAGCAGCCTACGAGCAGTACTTC.